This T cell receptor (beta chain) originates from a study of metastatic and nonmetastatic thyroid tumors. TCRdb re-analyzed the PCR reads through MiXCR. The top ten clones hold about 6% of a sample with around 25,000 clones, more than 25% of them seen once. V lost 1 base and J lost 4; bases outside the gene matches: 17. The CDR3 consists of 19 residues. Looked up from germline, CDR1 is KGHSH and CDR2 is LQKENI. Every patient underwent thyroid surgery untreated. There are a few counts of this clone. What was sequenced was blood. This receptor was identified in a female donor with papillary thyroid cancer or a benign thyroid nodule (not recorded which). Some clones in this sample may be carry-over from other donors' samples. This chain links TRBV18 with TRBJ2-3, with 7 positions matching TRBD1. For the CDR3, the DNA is TGTGCCAGCTCACCACGCCAGACAGGGATAAGAAAAGGGTCAGATACGCAGTATTTT. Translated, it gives CASSPRQTGIRKGSDTQYF.